This TCR beta chain was captured in a study of regulatory T cells in long-lasting Graves disease. Study background: Persistent Graves' disease denoted over 5 years of antithyroid drugs plus positive TSH receptor antibodies. Study-level points and caveats: Persistent cases favored TRBV28, TRBJ1-2 and TRBJ2-5.

Construction of TCR beta libraries relied on iRepertoire HTBI primers and on Arm-PCR targeting CDR3 regions. Using its own MiXCR run on the multiplex PCR reads, TCRdb lists one record per CDR3 protein. Of some 470,000 distinct CDR3 sequences detected, about 22% appear once; the ten largest clones hold less than 9%. This CDR3 has 14 residues. V dropped 8 bases and J dropped 7 bases, with 17 bases sitting between them. Per germline, CDR1 MDHEN and CDR2 SYDVKM. This clonotype has at least ten counts. Its antigen is still unknown. Indicated time point: persistent/refractory GD, antithyroid drugs over 5 years with positive TRAb. From PBMCs, RNA was extracted and then used to make the TCR library. The diagnosis of Graves' disease used American Thyroid Association guidelines. One endocrinology department in Xi'an, China, was where patients came from.

The clonotype comes from a female donor with Graves disease. This chain uses TRBV28 with TRBJ1-4; D is unclear. The material sequenced was peripheral blood mononuclear cells (PBMCs), taken when the disease was refractory, from a patient treated with antithyroid drugs. The chain's CDR3 is CASAVPGRVEKLFF. The CDR3 DNA sequence: TGTGCCAGCGCAGTCCCTGGACGGGTTGAAAAACTGTTTTTT.